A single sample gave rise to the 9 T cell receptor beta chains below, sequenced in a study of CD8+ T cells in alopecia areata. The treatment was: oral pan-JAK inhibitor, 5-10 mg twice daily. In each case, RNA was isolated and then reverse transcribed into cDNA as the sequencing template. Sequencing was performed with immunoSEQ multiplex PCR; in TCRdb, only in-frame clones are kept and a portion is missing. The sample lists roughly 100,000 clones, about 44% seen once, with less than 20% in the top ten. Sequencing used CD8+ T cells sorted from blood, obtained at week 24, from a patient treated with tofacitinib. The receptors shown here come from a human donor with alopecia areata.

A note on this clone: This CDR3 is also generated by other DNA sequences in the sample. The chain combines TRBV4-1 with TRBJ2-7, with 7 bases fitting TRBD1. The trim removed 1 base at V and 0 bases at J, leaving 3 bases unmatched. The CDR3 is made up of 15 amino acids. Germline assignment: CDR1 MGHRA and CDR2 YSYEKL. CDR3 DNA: TGCGCCAGCAGCCAAGGCAGGGACAGCTCCTACGAGCAGTACTTC. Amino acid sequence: CASSQGRDSSYEQYF.

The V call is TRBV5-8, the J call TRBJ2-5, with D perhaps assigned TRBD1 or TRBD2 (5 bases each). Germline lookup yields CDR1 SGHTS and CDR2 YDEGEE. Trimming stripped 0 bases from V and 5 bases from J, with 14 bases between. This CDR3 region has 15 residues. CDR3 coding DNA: TGTGCCAGCAGCTTGGGGGGGTTCCAGAGGGAGACCCAGTACTTC. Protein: CASSLGGFQRETQYF.

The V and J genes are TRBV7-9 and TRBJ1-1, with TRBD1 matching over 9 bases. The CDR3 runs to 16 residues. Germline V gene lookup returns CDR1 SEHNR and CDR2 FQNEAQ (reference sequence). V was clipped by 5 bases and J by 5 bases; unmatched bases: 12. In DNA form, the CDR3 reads TGTGCCAGCAGCCCTACAGGGGGCGGCCTGGGAACTGAAGCTTTCTTT. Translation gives CASSPTGGGLGTEAFF.

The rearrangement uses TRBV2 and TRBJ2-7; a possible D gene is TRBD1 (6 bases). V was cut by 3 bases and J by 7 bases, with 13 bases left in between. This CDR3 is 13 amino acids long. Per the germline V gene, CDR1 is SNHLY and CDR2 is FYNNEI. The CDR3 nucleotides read TGTGCCAGCAGTGAGGGGGCCCAATGGGAGCAGTACTTC. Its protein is CASSEGAQWEQYF.

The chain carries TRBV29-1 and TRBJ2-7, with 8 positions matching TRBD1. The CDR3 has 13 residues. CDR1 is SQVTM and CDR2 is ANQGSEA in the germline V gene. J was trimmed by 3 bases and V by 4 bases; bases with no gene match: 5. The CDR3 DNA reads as TGCAGCGTTGGGACAGGGTACAGCTACGAGCAGTACTTC. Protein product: CSVGTGYSYEQYF.

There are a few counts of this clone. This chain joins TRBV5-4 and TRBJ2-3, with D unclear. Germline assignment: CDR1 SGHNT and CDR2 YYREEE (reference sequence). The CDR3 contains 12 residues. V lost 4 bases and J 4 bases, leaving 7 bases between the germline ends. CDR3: CASSPTPDTQYF. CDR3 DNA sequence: TGTGCCAGCAGCCCGACCCCAGATACGCAGTATTTT.

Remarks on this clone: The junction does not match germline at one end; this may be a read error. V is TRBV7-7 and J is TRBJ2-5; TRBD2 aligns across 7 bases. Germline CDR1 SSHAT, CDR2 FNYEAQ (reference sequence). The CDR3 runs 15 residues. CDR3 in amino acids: CASSSVASGQETQYF. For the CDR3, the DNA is TGTGCTAGCAGCTCCGTTGCTAGCGGCCAAGAGACCCAGTACTTC.

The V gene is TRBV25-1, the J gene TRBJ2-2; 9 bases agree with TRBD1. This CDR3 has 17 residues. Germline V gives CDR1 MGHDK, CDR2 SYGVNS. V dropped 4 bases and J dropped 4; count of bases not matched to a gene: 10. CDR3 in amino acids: CASSGPGQGLVTGELFF. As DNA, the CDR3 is TGTGCCAGCAGTGGGCCGGGACAGGGTTTAGTCACCGGGGAGCTGTTTTTT.

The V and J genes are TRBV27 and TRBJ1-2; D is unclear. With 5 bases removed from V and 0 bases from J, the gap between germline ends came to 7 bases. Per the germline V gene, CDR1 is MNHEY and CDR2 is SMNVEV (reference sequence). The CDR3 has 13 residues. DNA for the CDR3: TGTGCCAGCAGTCCAGGACCTAACTATGGCTACACCTTC. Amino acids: CASSPGPNYGYTF.